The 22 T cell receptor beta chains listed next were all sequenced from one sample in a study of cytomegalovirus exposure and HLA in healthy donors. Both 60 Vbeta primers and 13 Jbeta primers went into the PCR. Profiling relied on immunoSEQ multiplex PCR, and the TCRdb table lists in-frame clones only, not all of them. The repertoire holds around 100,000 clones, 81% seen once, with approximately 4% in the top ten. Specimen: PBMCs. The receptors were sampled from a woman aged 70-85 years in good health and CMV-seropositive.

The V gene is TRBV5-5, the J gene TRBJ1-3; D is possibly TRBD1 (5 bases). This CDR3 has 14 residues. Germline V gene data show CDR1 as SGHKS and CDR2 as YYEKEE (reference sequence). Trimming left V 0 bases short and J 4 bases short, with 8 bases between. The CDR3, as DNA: TGTGCCAGCAGCTTGGGGGGGGACGGAAACACCATATATTTT. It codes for CASSLGGDGNTIYF.

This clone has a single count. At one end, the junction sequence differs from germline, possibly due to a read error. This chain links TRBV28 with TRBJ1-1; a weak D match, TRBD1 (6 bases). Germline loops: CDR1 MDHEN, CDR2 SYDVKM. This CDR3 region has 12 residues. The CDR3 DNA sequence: TGTGCCAGCAGCCCTGCAGGGGTGCGACGAGACTTT. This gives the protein CASSPAGVRRDF.

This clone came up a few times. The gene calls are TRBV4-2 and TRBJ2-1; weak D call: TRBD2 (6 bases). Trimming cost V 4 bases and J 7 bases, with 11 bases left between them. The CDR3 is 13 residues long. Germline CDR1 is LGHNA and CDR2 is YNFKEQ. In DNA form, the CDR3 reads TGTGCCAGCAGCCCGGGGGTGGGGAATGAGCAGTTCTTC. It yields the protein CASSPGVGNEQFF.

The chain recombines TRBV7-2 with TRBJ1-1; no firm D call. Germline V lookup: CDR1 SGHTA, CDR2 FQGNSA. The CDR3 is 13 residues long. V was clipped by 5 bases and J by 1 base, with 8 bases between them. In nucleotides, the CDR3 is TGTGCCAGCAGCCCCCCCGGGAACACTGAAGCTTTCTTT. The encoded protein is CASSPPGNTEAFF.

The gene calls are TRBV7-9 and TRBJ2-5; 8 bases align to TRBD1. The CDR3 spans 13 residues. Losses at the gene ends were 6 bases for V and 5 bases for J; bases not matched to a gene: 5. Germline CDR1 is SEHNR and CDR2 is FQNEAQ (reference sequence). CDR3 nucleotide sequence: TGTGCCAGCAGGAGGACAGGGAGCGAGACCCAGTACTTC. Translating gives CASRRTGSETQYF.

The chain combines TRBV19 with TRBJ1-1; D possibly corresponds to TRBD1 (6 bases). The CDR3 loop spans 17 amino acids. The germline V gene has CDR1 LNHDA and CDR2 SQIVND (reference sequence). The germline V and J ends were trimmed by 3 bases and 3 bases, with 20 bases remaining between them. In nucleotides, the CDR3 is TGTGCCAGTAGTATCACCAAACCGAGGGGGTTGGACACTGAAGCTTTCTTT. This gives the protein CASSITKPRGLDTEAFF.

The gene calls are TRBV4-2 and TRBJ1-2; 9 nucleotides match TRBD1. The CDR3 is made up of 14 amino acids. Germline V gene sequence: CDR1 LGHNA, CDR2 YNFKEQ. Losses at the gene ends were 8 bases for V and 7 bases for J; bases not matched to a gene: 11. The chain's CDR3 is CASGEGQGRSGYTF. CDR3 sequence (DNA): TGTGCCAGCGGCGAGGGACAGGGCCGGTCTGGCTACACCTTC.

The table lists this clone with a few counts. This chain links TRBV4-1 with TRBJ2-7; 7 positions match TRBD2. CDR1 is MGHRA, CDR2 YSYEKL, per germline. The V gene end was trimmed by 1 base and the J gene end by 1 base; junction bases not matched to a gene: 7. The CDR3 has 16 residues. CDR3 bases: TGCGCCAGCAGCCAAGTTCCAGCGGGACGGTCCTACGAGCAGTACTTC. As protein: CASSQVPAGRSYEQYF.

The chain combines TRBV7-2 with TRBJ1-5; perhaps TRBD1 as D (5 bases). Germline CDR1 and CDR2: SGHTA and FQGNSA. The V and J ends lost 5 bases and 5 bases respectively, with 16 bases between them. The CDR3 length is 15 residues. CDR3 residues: CASSTGPSSHQPQHF. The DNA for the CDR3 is TGTGCCAGCAGCACAGGCCCAAGCAGTCATCAGCCCCAGCATTTT.

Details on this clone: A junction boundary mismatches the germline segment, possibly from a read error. CDR3 region: CASSFSGSFGEQFF. CDR3 DNA sequence: TGTGCTAGCAGCTTCAGCGGGAGTTTCGGTGAGCAGTTCTTC. This sequence joins TRBV7-7 and TRBJ2-1, with 8 bases lining up with TRBD2. The CDR3 sequence is 14 residues long. The germline CDR1 and CDR2 sequences are SSHAT and FNYEAQ (reference sequence).

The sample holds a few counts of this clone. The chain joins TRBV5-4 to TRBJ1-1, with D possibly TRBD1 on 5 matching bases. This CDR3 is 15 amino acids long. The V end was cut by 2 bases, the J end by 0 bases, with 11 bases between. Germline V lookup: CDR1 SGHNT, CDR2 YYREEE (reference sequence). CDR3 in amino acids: CASSFPGTLNTEAFF. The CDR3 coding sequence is TGTGCCAGCAGCTTTCCCGGGACTTTGAACACTGAAGCTTTCTTT.

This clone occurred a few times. CDR3 nucleotides: TGTGCCAGCAGTCCAAGGACTAGCGGAATGGGGGTGGGGCAGTACTTC. Protein product: CASSPRTSGMGVGQYF. V usage is TRBV27 and J usage is TRBJ2-7; 10 bases line up with TRBD2. The V and J ends lost 5 bases and 9 bases, in that order; junction bases with no gene match: 16. Looked up from germline, CDR1 is MNHEY and CDR2 is SMNVEV (reference sequence). This CDR3 comprises 16 residues.

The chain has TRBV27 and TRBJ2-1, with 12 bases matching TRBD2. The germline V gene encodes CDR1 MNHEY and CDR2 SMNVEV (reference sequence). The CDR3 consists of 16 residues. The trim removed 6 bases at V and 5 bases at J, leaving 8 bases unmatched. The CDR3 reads CASRALTSGSHNEQFF. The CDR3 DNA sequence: TGTGCCAGCAGGGCCCTGACTAGCGGGAGTCACAATGAGCAGTTCTTC.

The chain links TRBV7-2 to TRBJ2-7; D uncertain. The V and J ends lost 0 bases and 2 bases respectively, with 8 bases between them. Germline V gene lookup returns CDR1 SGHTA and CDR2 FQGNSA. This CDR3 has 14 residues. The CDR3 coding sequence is TGTGCCAGCAGCTTAGCGTACATGACCTACGAGCAGTACTTC. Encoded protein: CASSLAYMTYEQYF.

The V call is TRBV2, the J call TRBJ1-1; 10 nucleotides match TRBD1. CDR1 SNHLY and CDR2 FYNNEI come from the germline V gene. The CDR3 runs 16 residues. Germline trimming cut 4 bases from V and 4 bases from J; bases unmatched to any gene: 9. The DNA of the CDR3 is TGTGCCAGCAGTGCGGGACAGGGGAGAGGGGGCACTGAAGCTTTCTTT. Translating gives CASSAGQGRGGTEAFF.

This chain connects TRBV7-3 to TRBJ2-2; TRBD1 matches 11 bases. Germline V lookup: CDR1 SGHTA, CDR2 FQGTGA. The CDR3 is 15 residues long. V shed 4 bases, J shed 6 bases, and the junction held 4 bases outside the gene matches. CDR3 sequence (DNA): TGTGCCAGCAGCTACGGACAGGGGGCGGCCGGGGAGCTGTTTTTT. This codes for CASSYGQGAAGELFF.

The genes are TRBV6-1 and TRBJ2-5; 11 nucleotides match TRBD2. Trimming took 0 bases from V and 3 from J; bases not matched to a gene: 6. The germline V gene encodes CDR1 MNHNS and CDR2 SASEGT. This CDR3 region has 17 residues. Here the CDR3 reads CASSEAPSGGLKETQYF. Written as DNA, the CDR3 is TGTGCCAGCAGTGAAGCGCCTAGCGGGGGGTTAAAAGAGACCCAGTACTTC.

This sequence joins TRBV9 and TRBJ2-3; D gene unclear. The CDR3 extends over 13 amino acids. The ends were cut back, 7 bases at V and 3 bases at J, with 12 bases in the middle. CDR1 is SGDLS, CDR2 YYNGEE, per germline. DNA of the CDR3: TGTGCCAGCGCGCGTGAGTTTACAGATACGCAGTATTTT. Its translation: CASAREFTDTQYF.

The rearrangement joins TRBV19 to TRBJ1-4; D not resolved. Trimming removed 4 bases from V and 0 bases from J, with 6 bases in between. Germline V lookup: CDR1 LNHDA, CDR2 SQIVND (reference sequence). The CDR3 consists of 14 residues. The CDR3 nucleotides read TGTGCCAGTAGTACTACGGCAACTAATGAAAAACTGTTTTTT. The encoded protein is CASSTTATNEKLFF.

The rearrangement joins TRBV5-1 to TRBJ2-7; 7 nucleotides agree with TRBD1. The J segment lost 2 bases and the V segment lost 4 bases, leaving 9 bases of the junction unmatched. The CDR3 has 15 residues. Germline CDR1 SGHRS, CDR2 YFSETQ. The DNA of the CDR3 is TGCGCCAGCAGCCCTGGGGACAGCTACCCCTACGAGCAGTACTTC. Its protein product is CASSPGDSYPYEQYF.

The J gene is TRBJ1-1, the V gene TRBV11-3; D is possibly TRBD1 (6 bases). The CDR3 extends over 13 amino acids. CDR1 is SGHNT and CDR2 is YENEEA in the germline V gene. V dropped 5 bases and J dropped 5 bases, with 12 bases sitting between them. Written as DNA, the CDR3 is TGTGCCAGCAGCGCCCAGGGGACGACTGAAGCTTTCTTT. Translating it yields CASSAQGTTEAFF.

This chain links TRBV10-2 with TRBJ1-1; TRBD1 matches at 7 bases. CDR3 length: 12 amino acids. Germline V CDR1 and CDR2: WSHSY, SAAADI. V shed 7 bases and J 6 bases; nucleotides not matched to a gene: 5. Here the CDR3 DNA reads TGCGCCAGCATGACAGGGTCTCCTGAAGCTTTCTTT. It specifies CASMTGSPEAFF.